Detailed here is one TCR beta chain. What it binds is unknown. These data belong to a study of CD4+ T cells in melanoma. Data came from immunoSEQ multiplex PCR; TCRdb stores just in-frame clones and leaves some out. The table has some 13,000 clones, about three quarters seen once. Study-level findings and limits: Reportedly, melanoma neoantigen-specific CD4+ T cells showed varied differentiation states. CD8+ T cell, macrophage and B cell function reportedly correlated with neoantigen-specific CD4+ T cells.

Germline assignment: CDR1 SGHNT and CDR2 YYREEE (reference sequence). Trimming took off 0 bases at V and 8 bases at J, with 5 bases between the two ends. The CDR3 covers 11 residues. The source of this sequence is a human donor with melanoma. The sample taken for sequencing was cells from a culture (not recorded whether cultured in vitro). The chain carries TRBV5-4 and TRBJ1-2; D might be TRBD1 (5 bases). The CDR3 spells CASSLGGGYTF. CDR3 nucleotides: TGTGCCAGCAGCTTGGGGGGGGGCTACACCTTC. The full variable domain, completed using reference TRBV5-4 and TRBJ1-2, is ETGVTQSPTHLIKTRGQQVTLRCSSQSGHNTVSWYQQALGQGPQFIFQYYREEENGRGNFPPRFSGLQFPNYSSELNVNALELDDSALYLCASSLGGGYTFGSGTRLTVV.